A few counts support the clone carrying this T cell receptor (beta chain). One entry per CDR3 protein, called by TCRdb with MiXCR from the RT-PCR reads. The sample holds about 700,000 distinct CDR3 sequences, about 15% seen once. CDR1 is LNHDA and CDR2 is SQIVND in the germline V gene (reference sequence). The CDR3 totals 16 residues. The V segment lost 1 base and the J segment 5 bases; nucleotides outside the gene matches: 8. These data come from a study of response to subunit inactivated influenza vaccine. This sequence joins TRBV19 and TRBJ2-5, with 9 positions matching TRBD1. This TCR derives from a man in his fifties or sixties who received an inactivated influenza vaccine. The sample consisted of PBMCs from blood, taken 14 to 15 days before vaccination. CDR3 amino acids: CASSIAPGQGSETQYF. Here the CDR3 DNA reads TGTGCCAGTAGTATAGCCCCGGGACAGGGCTCCGAGACCCAGTACTTC.